The subject of this entry is one T cell receptor (beta chain). The sample originates from a study of blood T cell repertoires in COVID-19. Participants, roughly 18 to 89 years old, spanned about 26 US areas. Participants in the exposed group had met a COVID-19 case in the 2 weeks before joining the study. V was trimmed by 3 bases and J by 3 bases, leaving 12 bases between them. There are 14 residues in the CDR3. CDR1 SEHNR and CDR2 FQNEAQ come from the germline V gene (reference sequence). Profiled with immunoSEQ multiplex PCR; TCRdb holds only in-frame clones, not every one. Of about 140,000 clones listed, under 85% were seen once; the top ten hold approximately 1.8%.

This sequence joins TRBV7-9 and TRBJ2-7, with D possibly being TRBD1 (5 bases). The material sequenced was PBMCs or T cells enriched from blood (not recorded which). The TCR was taken from a woman between 18 and 30 years old who had been exposed to COVID-19. CDR3 DNA: TGTGCCAGCAGCTTTACTGACAGATTCTACGAGCAGTACTTC. Translating gives CASSFTDRFYEQYF. Together with reference TRBV7-9 and TRBJ2-7, the CDR3 gives the full variable domain: DTGVSQNPRHKITKRGQNVTFRCDPISEHNRLYWYRQTLGQGPEFLTYFQNEAQLEKSRLLSDRFSAERPKGSFSTLEIQRTEQGDSAMYLCASSFTDRFYEQYFGPGTRLTVT.